This TCR beta chain was retrieved from a study of cytomegalovirus exposure and HLA in healthy donors. Study results and limitations: Rare TCR sequences dominated, though some public TCRs recurred in many donors. Several V segments, TRBV6-2 and TRBV6-3 among them, could not be told apart and were dropped.

A note on this clone: Its antigen is not identified.

The CDR3 has 15 amino acids. The V end was cut by 2 bases, the J end by 3 bases, with 10 bases between. Germline loops: CDR1 MDHEN, CDR2 SYDVKM. The PCR was carried out with 60 Vbeta primers and 13 Jbeta primers. Libraries were prepared by immunoSEQ multiplex PCR; TCRdb keeps only in-frame clonotypes and omits some of them. The table records about 200,000 clones, 82% of them present only once. Sequenced material: PBMCs. This sequence joins TRBV28 and TRBJ1-4; D perhaps matches TRBD1 (5 bases). This clonotype originated in a woman between 45 and 65 years old in good health and CMV-seropositive. The CDR3 DNA follows: TGTGCCAGCAGTTTAGGAGGGGAATCTAATGAAAAACTGTTTTTT. Its protein is CASSLGGESNEKLFF.